A single sample gave rise to the 19 T cell receptor beta chains below, sequenced in a study of tumor-infiltrating lymphocytes in primary liver carcinoma. The source of the blood RNA was unsorted whole blood, and germline DNA was extracted as well. Researchers generated TCR beta cDNA from approximately 500 ng of total RNA, relying on a constant-region primer. Three-round nested multiplex PCR performed with slightly modified ARM-PCR produced the TCR beta libraries. Amplification in the first two PCR rounds was performed using TRBV1-TRBV30 forward primers and a C-beta reverse primer for 10 cycles each. In TCRdb, the multiplex PCR reads were re-called with MiXCR into one record per CDR3 protein. The sample records approximately 340,000 distinct CDR3 sequences, approximately 65% being singletons. The source material was peripheral blood. These receptor sequences come from a man aged 35 to 55 with primary liver carcinoma and hepatitis B virus infection.

For this clonotype: A much larger clone differs from this one at a single base, so this may be a read error. The chain combines TRBV29-1 with TRBJ2-7, with D possibly TRBD2 on 5 matching bases. The CDR3 has 12 amino acids. Per the germline V gene, CDR1 is SQVTM and CDR2 is ANQGSEA. The CDR3 region is CCVRSGSYEQYF. The CDR3 DNA follows: TGCTGCGTTCGATCGGGGTCCTACGAGCAGTACTTC.

The chain links TRBV5-8 to TRBJ2-3; unclear D gene. The CDR3 is 15 residues long. Trimming cost V 3 bases and J 7 bases, with 18 bases left between them. Germline V gene data show CDR1 as SGHTS and CDR2 as YDEGEE. The CDR3 nucleotides are TGTGCCAGCAGCTCCTCGCGAGGCCCCGCGAATACGCAGTATTTT. Translated: CASSSSRGPANTQYF.

The rearrangement joins TRBV11-2 to TRBJ1-2; no clear D. V lost 7 bases and J 5 bases, leaving 20 bases between the germline ends. The CDR3 length is 15 residues. Germline V gene lookup returns CDR1 SGHAT and CDR2 FQNNGV. The chain's CDR3 is CASNWELRTPYGYTF. CDR3 bases: TGTGCCAGCAACTGGGAGCTCCGGACCCCATATGGCTACACCTTC.

This clonotype occurred many times. The V and J genes are TRBV6-6 and TRBJ2-7; no reliable D call. Trimming took off 5 bases at V and 6 bases at J, with 17 bases between the two ends. Germline lookup yields CDR1 MNHNY and CDR2 SVGAGI (reference sequence). This CDR3 has 14 amino acids. The chain's CDR3 is CASSGDNNYREQYF. CDR3 bases: TGTGCCAGCAGTGGGGATAACAACTACCGCGAGCAGTACTTC.

On this clonotype: Given a much more abundant clone one base away, this may be a read error. The conserved phenylalanine or tryptophan normally closing the CDR3 is absent here, so this likely arose from a read error. The chain recombines TRBV6-1 with TRBJ2-7; tentative D call: TRBD1 (6 bases). Germline assignment: CDR1 MNHNS and CDR2 SASEGT. The CDR3 spans 15 residues. V shed 2 bases and J shed 3 bases, with 14 bases lying between them. CDR3 coding DNA: TGTGCCAGCAGTGAATGGTTGAGGACAGACTACGAGCAGTACTAC. It yields the protein CASSEWLRTDYEQYY.

As for this clonotype: One end of the junction fails to match germline, which may point to a read error. The chain carries TRBV11-2 and TRBJ2-5; tentatively, D is TRBD1 (6 bases). The CDR3 contains 16 residues. Germline V gene lookup returns CDR1 SGHAT and CDR2 FQNNGV. In DNA form, the CDR3 reads TGTGTCAGCAGCTTAGCCGTTTCAGGGGTCAAAGAGACCCAGTACTTT. Translating it yields CVSSLAVSGVKETQYF.

This clonotype was detected only a few times. The genes are TRBV5-1 and TRBJ2-2; perhaps TRBD2 as D (6 bases). This CDR3 is 13 amino acids long. Germline CDR1 reads SGHRS; CDR2 reads YFSETQ. V was pared by 4 bases and J by 4 bases, with 8 bases between. The CDR3 sequence: CASSGGVTGELFF. CDR3 DNA: TGCGCCAGCAGCGGCGGGGTCACCGGGGAGCTGTTTTTT.

In the case of this clonotype: The junction departs from germline at one end; a sequencing error may be responsible. The chain uses TRBV11-2 and TRBJ2-7, with D perhaps TRBD2 (7 bases). This CDR3 is built from 18 residues. Germline V CDR1 and CDR2: SGHAT, FQNNGV. The CDR3 DNA is TGTGCAAGCAGCTGGACGGGGGGCACCGGGACTACCTATTACGAGCACTGCTTC. Protein sequence: CASSWTGGTGTTYYEHCF.

About this clonotype itself: A much larger clone lies a single base off, so this may be a read error. The V and J genes are TRBV4-3 and TRBJ1-4; TRBD1 matches at 7 bases. Germline CDR1 reads LGHNA; CDR2 reads YSLEER. This CDR3 has 15 amino acids. The CDR3 loop is CASSQGDREYEKLLF. CDR3 DNA: TGCGCCAGCAGCCAAGGAGACAGGGAGTACGAAAAACTGTTATTT.

Regarding this clonotype: With a much larger clone just one base away, this may be a read error. The rearrangement uses TRBV29-1 and TRBJ1-4, with D maybe TRBD1 (5 bases). V lost 6 bases and J lost 8, with 19 bases in between. The germline gives CDR1 SQVTM, CDR2 ANQGSEA. The CDR3 contains 14 residues. The CDR3 DNA reads as TGCAGCGTCTGCGGGGGAGGTGGAGGAGAAAAACTGTTTTTT. Its translation is CSVCGGGGGEKLFF.

The chain employs TRBV6-1 and TRBJ2-7; D is perhaps TRBD1 (6 bases). This CDR3 has 16 residues. The germline V gene has CDR1 MNHNS and CDR2 SASEGT. The ends were cut back, 6 bases at V and 4 bases at J, with 22 bases in the middle. For the CDR3, the DNA is TGTGCCAGCAGGAAATCAGGGGCGAGGGCTGCATACGAGCAGTACTTC. This sequence encodes CASRKSGARAAYEQYF.

A word on this clonotype: A single base separates this from a much larger clone, so it may be a read error. V is TRBV7-8 and J is TRBJ1-1, with 8 bases identical to TRBD1. The CDR3 totals 14 residues. CDR1 is SGHVS, CDR2 FQNEAQ, per germline. The CDR3 region is CASSSGQGGTEALF. The CDR3 nucleotides are TGTGCCAGCAGCTCCGGACAGGGAGGGACTGAAGCTCTCTTT.

This sequence joins TRBV28 and TRBJ2-1, with TRBD1 identical over 7 bases. V lost 11 bases and J lost 4; bases outside the gene matches: 14. Germline V gives CDR1 MDHEN, CDR2 SYDVKM. The CDR3 totals 15 residues. DNA for the CDR3: TGTGCCTGCAAGACAGGGTTGGGTCAGTACAATGAGCAGTTCTTC. Its protein product is CACKTGLGQYNEQFF.

The table lists this clonotype with many counts. The chain uses TRBV6-2 or TRBV6-3 and TRBJ1-2; TRBD1 aligns across 7 bases. Germline values: CDR1 MNHEY, CDR2 SVGEGT. Losses at the gene ends were 6 bases for V and 3 bases for J; bases not matched to a gene: 4. The CDR3 consists of 13 residues. The CDR3 loop reads CASRTGTDYGYTF. For the CDR3, the DNA is TGTGCCAGCAGAACCGGGACAGACTATGGCTACACCTTC.

This clonotype was seen a handful of times. This chain joins TRBV6-2 or TRBV6-3 and TRBJ2-1; 12 bases map to TRBD2. V dropped 7 bases and J dropped 6; count of bases not matched to a gene: 13. CDR3 length: 17 residues. In germline, CDR1 is MNHEY, CDR2 SVGEGT. In DNA form, the CDR3 reads TGTGCCAGCAATGATCTTTCTAGCGGGAGGGTTGGCAATGAGCAGTTCTTC. Its translation is CASNDLSSGRVGNEQFF.

A note on this clonotype: This may arise from a read error, as a much more abundant clone is one base away. Without the conserved terminal phenylalanine or tryptophan, this CDR3 likely stems from a read error. The V gene is TRBV4-2, the J gene TRBJ2-7; unclear D gene. In germline, CDR1 is LGHNA, CDR2 YNFKEQ. CDR3 length: 12 residues. Trimming stripped 5 bases from V and 7 bases from J, with 12 bases between. The CDR3 loop is CASSSPIREQYI. CDR3 sequence (DNA): TGTGCCAGCAGCTCTCCAATCCGGGAGCAGTACATC.

A remark on this clonotype: A much larger clone sits a single nucleotide away, making a read error possible. The chain has TRBV10-3 and TRBJ2-6; unclear D gene. Germline V gene data show CDR1 as ENHRY and CDR2 as SYGVKD. Trimming cost V 2 bases and J 2 bases, with 10 bases left between them. The CDR3 runs 16 residues. The CDR3 bases are TGTGCCATCAGTGAGACTTGGGCCCCTGGGGCCAACGTCCTGACTTTC. Amino acids: CAISETWAPGANVLTF.

V is TRBV6-2 or TRBV6-3 and J is TRBJ2-1; 9 nucleotides match TRBD1. V dropped 8 bases and J dropped 7; count of bases not matched to a gene: 18. This CDR3 is built from 17 residues. Germline V gives CDR1 MNHEY, CDR2 SVGEGT. As DNA, the CDR3 is TGTGCCAGCGCACAGAAGATTGGACAGGGGACCAAAAATGAGCAGTTCTTC. Translation: CASAQKIGQGTKNEQFF.

This clonotype was seen a single time. Mismatch with germline at one junction end may stem from a read error. This chain connects TRBV11-2 to TRBJ2-3; D is perhaps TRBD2 (5 bases). The CDR3 totals 13 residues. In germline, CDR1 is SGHAT, CDR2 FQNNGV. CDR3 sequence reads: CVSGPVARDTQYF. In nucleotides, the CDR3 is TGTGTCAGCGGCCCAGTAGCGAGGGATACGCAGTATTTT.